The 28 T cell receptor beta chains below all came from one sample that was sequenced in a study of blood T cell repertoires in COVID-19. The repertoire was sequenced with immunoSEQ multiplex PCR; TCRdb's copy has only in-frame clones and lacks some. The data hold 350,000 or so clones, with about 83% observed a single time. Sequencing input: peripheral blood. Source of these receptors: a man aged 30 to 45 with active or convalescent COVID-19.

The rearrangement joins TRBV11-1 to TRBJ2-1, with 10 bases lining up with TRBD2. Germline lookup yields CDR1 SGHAT and CDR2 FQDESV (reference sequence). The CDR3 spans 16 residues. The junction had 5 bases not matched to a gene; V was cut back by 5 bases and J by 1 base. Here the CDR3 DNA reads TGTGCCAGCAGCATTAGCGGGAGGCTATCCTACAATGAGCAGTTCTTC. It translates to CASSISGRLSYNEQFF.

This chain joins TRBV27 and TRBJ2-1; D may be TRBD2 (6 bases). The germline CDR1 and CDR2 sequences are MNHEY and SMNVEV (reference sequence). The CDR3 loop spans 13 amino acids. V lost 5 bases, J lost 6 bases, and 11 bases lay in between. The CDR3 DNA is TGTGCCAGCAGTCCCGGGACTTCCAATGAGCAGTTCTTC. The encoded protein is CASSPGTSNEQFF.

This clone was recorded only once. The rearrangement joins TRBV4-2 to TRBJ1-2, with 11 nucleotides matching TRBD1. Germline V gives CDR1 LGHNA, CDR2 YNFKEQ. The V gene end was trimmed by 3 bases and the J gene end by 4 bases; junction bases not matched to a gene: 10. The CDR3 totals 17 residues. The DNA for the CDR3 is TGTGCCAGCAGCCAGGACAGGGGGCTGTGGAGTAGCTATGGCTACACCTTC. Amino acids: CASSQDRGLWSSYGYTF.

V gene TRBV19 combines with J gene TRBJ1-5; 8 bases map to TRBD1. This CDR3 is built from 14 residues. With 6 bases clipped from V and 6 bases from J, the junction kept 7 bases outside the gene matches. Germline assignment: CDR1 LNHDA and CDR2 SQIVND (reference sequence). CDR3: CASSFQGAGQPQHF. Here the CDR3 DNA reads TGTGCCAGTAGCTTCCAGGGGGCAGGTCAGCCCCAGCATTTT.

This clone was detected a few times. J is TRBJ2-5 and V is TRBV6-6; 9 bases agree with TRBD2. In germline, CDR1 is MNHNY, CDR2 SVGAGI (reference sequence). With 6 bases clipped from V and 2 bases from J, the junction kept 7 bases outside the gene matches. The CDR3 has 15 residues. The CDR3 spells CASRPTSGDQETQYF. In nucleotides, the CDR3 is TGTGCCAGCAGACCGACTAGCGGAGATCAAGAGACCCAGTACTTC.

V gene TRBV6-5 combines with J gene TRBJ2-2; a weak D match, TRBD1 (5 bases). V lost 3 bases, J lost 6 bases, and 8 bases lay in between. The length of the CDR3 is 13 residues. Germline V gene sequence: CDR1 MNHEY, CDR2 SVGAGI. The CDR3 DNA follows: TGTGCCAGCAGTTATCTAGGGGCCGGGGAGCTGTTTTTT. Amino acid sequence: CASSYLGAGELFF.

This sequence joins TRBV7-3 and TRBJ1-2; TRBD1 matches at 9 bases. V lost 1 base to trimming and J lost 8 bases; unmatched junction nucleotides: 11. There are 16 residues in the CDR3. Looked up from germline, CDR1 is SGHTA and CDR2 is FQGTGA. The DNA of the CDR3 is TGTGCCAGCAGCTTAATTGGCCGGACAGGGGTGGAAGGCTACACCTTC. Encoded protein: CASSLIGRTGVEGYTF.

In its sample, this clone was seen many times. The rearrangement uses TRBV7-3 and TRBJ2-1, with D possibly TRBD2 on 5 matching bases. Germline V CDR1 and CDR2: SGHTA, FQGTGA. The CDR3 spans 12 residues. The germline V and J ends were trimmed by 5 bases and 12 bases, with 14 bases remaining between them. The CDR3 sequence is CASSHLAGRQFF. The CDR3 region has the DNA TGTGCCAGCAGCCACCTCGCGGGTCGGCAGTTCTTC.

The V call is TRBV6-5, the J call TRBJ2-2; no clear D gene. The CDR3 totals 12 residues. Trimming removed 8 bases from V and 8 bases from J, with 12 bases in between. In germline, CDR1 is MNHEY, CDR2 SVGAGI. In DNA form, the CDR3 reads TGTGCCAGCGCGTTATTAGCTGGGGAGCTGTTTTTT. Its translation: CASALLAGELFF.

J is TRBJ2-5 and V is TRBV6-6; 10 bases align to TRBD2. V lost 6 bases, J lost 5 bases, and 9 bases stayed unmatched. The CDR3 is made up of 15 amino acids. From germline, CDR1 is MNHNY and CDR2 SVGAGI (reference sequence). CDR3 nucleotides: TGTGCCAGCAGGGGGGAGCGGGAGGGGGAGGAGACCCAGTACTTC. It yields the protein CASRGEREGEETQYF.

The J gene is TRBJ2-1, the V gene TRBV9; 7 positions match TRBD1. CDR3 length: 16 residues. The germline V gene encodes CDR1 SGDLS and CDR2 YYNGEE. V lost 0 bases to trimming and J lost 8 bases; unmatched junction nucleotides: 11. CDR3 in amino acids: CASSVALGRGLDEQFF. The CDR3 DNA follows: TGTGCCAGCAGCGTAGCGCTGGGCAGGGGGTTGGATGAGCAGTTCTTC. Variable domain in full (rest from reference TRBV9 and TRBJ2-1): DSGVTQTPKHLITATGQRVTLRCSPRSGDLSVYWYQQSLDQGLQFLIQYYNGEERAKGNILERFSAQQFPDLHSELNLSSLELGDSALYFCASSVALGRGLDEQFFGPGTRLTVL.

The chain joins TRBV18 to TRBJ1-3; maybe TRBD1 (6 bases). Trimming removed 6 bases at V and 0 bases at J, with 18 bases between. The CDR3 is 17 residues long. The V gene's germline CDR1 is KGHSH and CDR2 LQKENI. The CDR3 region has the DNA TGTGCCAGCTCGATAGCGGGACACTCGAGCTCTGGAAACACCATATATTTT. Translated: CASSIAGHSSSGNTIYF.

The rearrangement links TRBV7-8 to TRBJ1-5, with D perhaps TRBD1 (5 bases). The V and J ends lost 4 bases and 6 bases respectively, with 16 bases between them. Germline CDR1 reads SGHVS; CDR2 reads FQNEAQ. CDR3 length: 15 amino acids. CDR3 amino acids: CASSSGPPGGQPQHF. The CDR3 DNA reads TGTGCCAGCAGCTCGGGACCCCCCGGGGGTCAGCCCCAGCATTTT.

V gene TRBV15 combines with J gene TRBJ2-7, with D possibly matching TRBD2 (7 bases). Trimming shortened V by 3 bases and J by 0 bases, and 15 bases separated the two germline ends. This CDR3 has 16 amino acids. Per the germline V gene, CDR1 is LNHNV and CDR2 is YYDKDF (reference sequence). This CDR3 reads CATSRVRGGRSYEQYF. The CDR3 DNA reads as TGTGCCACCAGCAGGGTGAGGGGGGGTCGCTCCTACGAGCAGTACTTC.

This chain links TRBV7-3 with TRBJ2-1, with 9 bases lining up with TRBD2. V trimming: 4 bases; J trimming: 4 bases; junction bases outside the gene matches: 5. The CDR3 contains 15 residues. Germline CDR1 SGHTA, CDR2 FQGTGA. In nucleotides, the CDR3 is TGTGCCAGCAGCTCTGGACTAGCGACTTACAATGAGCAGTTCTTC. It is translated as CASSSGLATYNEQFF.

Concerning this clone itself: Other DNA sequences in this specimen translate into the identical CDR3. This rearrangement joins TRBV3-1 (or the pseudogene TRBV3-2) to TRBJ1-1; possible D gene TRBD1, 5 bases. This CDR3 is 14 amino acids long. The V end lost 1 base, the J end lost 3 bases, and 9 bases lay between the germline ends. Germline assignment: CDR1 LGHDT and CDR2 YNNKEL (reference sequence). The CDR3 DNA reads as TGTGCCAGCAGCCAAGGGGCGGGGGACACTGAAGCTTTCTTT. Its translation: CASSQGAGDTEAFF.

This rearrangement joins TRBV14 to TRBJ2-5, with a weak D call TRBD2 (6 bases). Trimming shortened V by 5 bases and J by 5 bases, and 21 bases separated the two germline ends. Per the germline V gene, CDR1 is SGHDN and CDR2 is FVKESK. The CDR3 runs to 16 residues. Written as DNA, the CDR3 is TGTGCCAGCAGCAGGGATGGGTCGCGGGGCTGGGAGACCCAGTACTTC. This encodes CASSRDGSRGWETQYF.

The V call is TRBV3-1 (or the pseudogene TRBV3-2), the J call TRBJ1-1, with a weak D call TRBD1 (6 bases). The CDR3 has 14 amino acids. Looked up from germline, CDR1 is LGHDT and CDR2 is YNNKEL (reference sequence). Trimming stripped 7 bases from V and 0 bases from J, with 12 bases between. In DNA form, the CDR3 reads TGTGCCAGCACCCGGGCAGGGGTGAACACTGAAGCTTTCTTT. It translates to CASTRAGVNTEAFF.

With regard to this clone: A read error is possible here, since a much larger clone lies one base away. J is TRBJ2-7 and V is TRBV7-8; 9 positions match TRBD1. Germline assignment: CDR1 SGHVS and CDR2 FQNEAQ. V was pared by 5 bases and J by 6 bases, with 5 bases of the junction left unmatched. The CDR3 extends over 13 amino acids. The CDR3 spells CASSRDREGEQYF. CDR3 nucleotides: TGTGCCAGCAGCCGGGACAGGGAGGGCGAGCAGTACTTC.

This sequence joins TRBV9 and TRBJ2-5; TRBD2 matches 9 bases. With V trimmed by 6 bases and J by 4 bases, 7 bases remained unmatched. The germline gives CDR1 SGDLS, CDR2 YYNGEE. CDR3 length: 14 residues. This CDR3 is CASTTGGRGETQYF. CDR3 coding DNA: TGTGCCAGCACCACGGGCGGGAGGGGAGAGACCCAGTACTTC.

The chain links TRBV7-3 to TRBJ2-5; 9 nucleotides line up with TRBD2. Trimming took 2 bases from V and 2 from J; bases not matched to a gene: 6. The CDR3 is 16 residues long. CDR1 and CDR2 from the germline V gene are SGHTA and FQGTGA. The CDR3 loop is CASSLRGRAWQETQYF. The CDR3 DNA reads as TGTGCCAGCAGCTTACGCGGGAGGGCCTGGCAAGAGACCCAGTACTTC.

The chain uses TRBV7-9 and TRBJ2-1, with D tentatively TRBD2 (5 bases). The CDR3 runs to 13 residues. Germline-derived CDR1 and CDR2 are SEHNR and FQNEAQ (reference sequence). V lost 4 bases and J lost 7, with 11 bases in between. The CDR3 DNA reads as TGTGCCAGCAGCTCCACGAGGGAGAATGAGCAGTTCTTC. Encoded protein: CASSSTRENEQFF.

The chain has TRBV28 and TRBJ2-1; 7 bases are shared with TRBD2. Germline CDR1 and CDR2: MDHEN and SYDVKM. CDR3 size: 14 residues. Germline trimming cut 6 bases from V and 5 bases from J; bases unmatched to any gene: 7. CDR3 in amino acids: CASSPVGGNNEQFF. The CDR3 nucleotides are TGTGCCAGCAGCCCGGTGGGAGGGAACAATGAGCAGTTCTTC.

The J gene is TRBJ1-5, the V gene TRBV10-3, with D perhaps TRBD1 (6 bases). The CDR3 contains 14 residues. V lost 8 bases and J lost 3, with 14 bases in between. CDR1 is ENHRY and CDR2 is SYGVKD in the germline V gene. CDR3 in DNA: TGTGCCATCGCCCTTGACAGGTACAATCAGCCCCAGCATTTT. Encoded protein: CAIALDRYNQPQHF.

This clone appeared once. This chain uses TRBV19 with TRBJ1-5; D is undetermined. This CDR3 contains 13 residues. Between the trimmed V and J ends, which lost 1 base and 2 bases, there was a span of 3 bases. Germline V lookup: CDR1 LNHDA, CDR2 SQIVND (reference sequence). The CDR3 DNA sequence: TGTGCCAGTAGTATAGTCGGCAATCAGCCCCAGCATTTT. This encodes CASSIVGNQPQHF.

This clone showed up just once. V gene TRBV5-4 combines with J gene TRBJ2-1; D uncertain. CDR1 is SGHNT, CDR2 YYREEE, per germline (reference sequence). The CDR3 is made up of 15 amino acids. Trimming removed 3 bases at V and 3 bases at J, with 13 bases between. Here the CDR3 reads CASSSPAANYNEQFF. The CDR3 DNA follows: TGTGCCAGCAGCTCACCGGCGGCAAACTACAATGAGCAGTTCTTC.

The chain employs TRBV29-1 and TRBJ2-2; the D gene is possibly TRBD2 (5 bases). V lost 7 bases to trimming and J lost 7 bases, with 16 bases between them. The CDR3 spans 13 residues. Germline V CDR1 and CDR2: SQVTM, ANQGSEA. CDR3 region: CSAGEEAHGELFF. CDR3 bases: TGCAGCGCTGGAGAGGAGGCTCACGGGGAGCTGTTTTTT.

This clone was picked up a small number of times. The chain recombines TRBV7-3 with TRBJ2-2; 14 nucleotides agree with TRBD2. This CDR3 has 16 residues. After removal of 5 bases from V and 6 bases from J, the junction contained 5 bases not matched to a gene. Germline loops: CDR1 SGHTA, CDR2 FQGTGA. This CDR3 is CASSPRTSGRPGELFF. CDR3 nucleotides: TGTGCCAGCAGCCCTCGGACTAGCGGGAGGCCCGGGGAGCTGTTTTTT.